This T cell receptor beta chain emerged from a study of neurological immune-mediated disorders. Findings and caveats of the study: In HTLV-1-associated myelopathy, TCR clonal expansion was greatest, whereas multiple sclerosis had the least, falling below healthy controls. Among expanded clones, no CDR3 amino acid sequences were shared across subjects, a pattern suggesting private repertoires in all groups.

This clonotype was picked up many times. What it recognizes is unknown. Stated time point: longitudinal time-point 3. The making of cDNA relied on 5'RACE with 10-nucleotide random UMIs. Via MiXCR, TCRdb re-called the 5' RACE reads, giving one row per CDR3 protein. The sample lists over 90,000 distinct CDR3 sequences; less than 14% were seen once. Germline CDR1 SEHNR, CDR2 FQNEAQ (reference sequence). The CDR3 loop spans 13 amino acids. V gave up 2 bases and J gave up 2 bases, with 4 bases separating them. Input material: PBMCs. The J gene is TRBJ2-1, the V gene TRBV7-9; D is unclear. This clonotype was sampled from a female donor with HTLV-1-associated myelopathy (HAM/TSP). CDR3 loop: CASSLRTYNEQFF. The DNA for the CDR3 is TGTGCCAGCAGCTTACGGACCTACAATGAGCAGTTCTTC.